This TCR beta chain came from a study of blood T cell repertoires in COVID-19. About the study: The samples span acute and convalescent COVID-19 from the United States, Italy and Spain. From T cells, B-cell-depleted T cells, or PBMCs came the material, which was cDNA or gDNA.

This clone has a handful of counts. CDR3 length: 18 residues. Losses at the gene ends were 0 bases for V and 3 bases for J; bases not matched to a gene: 12. Germline values: CDR1 SNHLY, CDR2 FYNNEI. Data came from immunoSEQ multiplex PCR; TCRdb stores just in-frame clones and leaves some out. This table holds roughly 260,000 clones, roughly nine tenths found once. The source material was peripheral blood. This sequence joins TRBV2 and TRBJ2-7; 9 nucleotides align to TRBD1. The sequence was obtained from a man aged 35 to 55 who had recovered from COVID-19. CDR3 nucleotide sequence: TGTGCCAGCAGTGAAGCGCTTAGGGGGACAGGGCGAAACTACGAGCAGTACTTC. Protein: CASSEALRGTGRNYEQYF.